Reported below is one T cell receptor beta chain. Its specificity is unknown. Primers: 60 Vbeta forward and 13 Jbeta reverse. Method: immunoSEQ multiplex PCR; TCRdb's copy keeps in-frame clones and lacks some. Found here are tens of thousands of clones; the top ten clones hold more than 10%. Germline V gene sequence: CDR1 MNHEY, CDR2 SVGAGI. V gave up 5 bases and J gave up 0 bases, with 14 bases separating them. The CDR3 loop spans 15 amino acids. The entry originates in a study of cytomegalovirus exposure and HLA in healthy donors. Study-wide results and limits: A later analysis found that most CMV-associated TCR beta chains appeared HLA-restricted.

Participants comprised healthy donors of bone marrow. This chain connects TRBV6-5 to TRBJ2-7; no reliable D call. Sequencing was performed on PBMCs. The clonotype originates from a young woman in good health and CMV-seropositive. The DNA of the CDR3 is TGTGCCAGCAGTCCCGCGGAAACCTACTCCTACGAGCAGTACTTC. This codes for CASSPAETYSYEQYF.